These T cell receptor beta chains were read from a single sample in a study of blood T cell repertoires in COVID-19. Profiling relied on immunoSEQ multiplex PCR, and the TCRdb table lists in-frame clones only, not all of them. The data contain roughly 40,000 clones, 80% of them singletons. The sequenced sample consisted of peripheral blood. The receptors stem from a man in his 70s with acute or convalescent COVID-19. Each CDR3 is given with its conserved first and last residue. A D gene is named only where the DNA matches it firmly. The size entry is marked missing in some rows and otherwise reads once, few, many or a size class.

V gene,clone size,D gene,J gene,CDR3 DNA,CDR3 protein
TRBV28,.,TRBD1,TRBJ2-7,TGTGCCAGCAGCTCACCCTGGGGGGAAAGGGACAGGGCCTACGAGCAGTACTTC,CASSSPWGERDRAYEQYF
TRBV29-1,.,TRBD1,TRBJ1-5,TGCAGCGTCGTCACAGGGGTCAATCAGCCCCAGCATTTT,CSVVTGVNQPQHF
TRBV6-4,.,TRBD2,TRBJ2-7,TGTGCCAGCAGTCCAGCGGGGCCCTACGAGCAGTACTTC,CASSPAGPYEQYF
TRBV5-1,.,TRBD1,TRBJ2-7,TGCGCCAGCAGCTCACAGGGGCGACCTTACGAGCAGTACTTC,CASSSQGRPYEQYF
TRBV18,.,TRBD1,TRBJ1-5,TGTGCCAGCTCACCGGGGACAGGCCCTAGCAATCAGCCCCAGCATTTT,CASSPGTGPSNQPQHF
TRBV6-2/TRBV6-3,.,.,TRBJ2-1,TGTGCCAGCAGTTACGGCCTTTACAATGAGCAGTTCTTC,CASSYGLYNEQFF
TRBV27,.,.,TRBJ2-5,TGTGCCAGCGCAATATTGGGGGGAGAGACCCAGTACTTC,CASAILGGETQYF
TRBV5-1,once,.,TRBJ1-3,TGCGCCAGCAGCGTGGGTCACTCTGGAAACACCATATATTTT,CASSVGHSGNTIYF
TRBV3-1/TRBV3-2,.,.,TRBJ2-5,TGTGCCAGCACGGACTATAGGGGGACCCAGTACTTC,CASTDYRGTQYF
TRBV16,.,TRBD1,TRBJ1-2,TGTGCCAGCAGCCAACAGGGGGTGAGACTTGGCTACACCTTC,CASSQQGVRLGYTF
TRBV4-3,.,.,TRBJ1-3,TGCGCCAGCAGCCAAGGGGGGGGCCCTGGAAACACCATATATTTT,CASSQGGGPGNTIYF
TRBV5-5,.,.,TRBJ2-5,TGTGCCAGCAGCGGGACTGGGTGGACTGGAGAGACCCAGTACTTC,CASSGTGWTGETQYF
TRBV7-2,.,.,TRBJ2-3,TGTGCCAGCAGCCCGGGGGTTCACACAGATACGCAGTATTTT,CASSPGVHTDTQYF
TRBV20-1,.,.,TRBJ1-3,TGCAGTGCTTTACGGGGAAACACCATATATTTT,CSALRGNTIYF
TRBV27,.,TRBD2,TRBJ2-2,TGTGCCAGCAATCCCCGGGGGGGCGGCACCGGGGAGCTGTTTTTT,CASNPRGGGTGELFF
TRBV27,.,.,TRBJ1-5,TGTGCCAGCAGTTTTAGCGGGGCCTACAATCAGCCCCAGCATTTT,CASSFSGAYNQPQHF
TRBV6-5,.,TRBD1,TRBJ1-4,TGTGCCAGCAGAACCACCGGGACAGCAAATGAAAAACTGTTTTTT,CASRTTGTANEKLFF
TRBV5-1,.,.,TRBJ1-4,TGCGCCAGCAGCTTGGAGGGCAGGGTAGGAGGGGAAAAACTGTTTTTT,CASSLEGRVGGEKLFF
TRBV19,.,.,TRBJ2-5,TGTGCCAGTAGTCGGGAGGGACAGGGAGGAAAAGAGACCCAGTACTTC,CASSREGQGGKETQYF
TRBV6-2/TRBV6-3,once,.,TRBJ1-1,TGTGCCAGCAGTTACGGACAGAGAATGAACACTGAAGCTTTCTTT,CASSYGQRMNTEAFF
TRBV18,.,TRBD1,TRBJ2-1,TGTGCCAGCTCACCTCTTTTAGGGGGCTCCAATGAGCAGTTCTTC,CASSPLLGGSNEQFF
TRBV5-1,.,TRBD2,TRBJ2-1,TGCGCCAGCAGCTGGGGTACTAGCGGGGGCGGCTACAATGAGCAGTTCTTC,CASSWGTSGGGYNEQFF
TRBV6-5,.,.,TRBJ1-1,TGTGCCAGCAGTTACCTAGGACAGAACACTGAAGCTTTCTTT,CASSYLGQNTEAFF
TRBV5-1,once,.,TRBJ2-3,TGCGCCAGCAGCACAGTTGGGCAGGGTGTAGATACGCAGTATTTT,CASSTVGQGVDTQYF
TRBV11-3,.,TRBD2,TRBJ2-1,TGTGCCAGCAGCTCCCAGCGGGGGCATGAGCAGTTCTTC,CASSSQRGHEQFF
TRBV21-1,.,.,TRBJ1-2,TGTGCCAGCAGTATGACAGGGGGCTATGGCTACACCTTC,CASSMTGGYGYTF
TRBV7-5,.,.,TRBJ1-1,TGTGTCAGAAGCTACCATCAGGGGGCTGAAGCTTTCTTT,CVRSYHQGAEAFF
TRBV4-3,.,.,TRBJ1-3,TGCGCCAGCAGCCAAGAGAGGCGTCCCTCTGGAAACACCATATATTTT,CASSQERRPSGNTIYF
TRBV4-3,.,.,TRBJ1-2,TGCGCCAGCAGCCAAGATCCGGGGACACCCCGAAAGGGTGGCTACACCTTC,CASSQDPGTPRKGGYTF
TRBV27,few,.,TRBJ1-6,TGTGCCAGCAGTTTTCGAGGGTATGAATCCAATTCACCCCTCCACTTT,CASSFRGYESNSPLHF
TRBV19,.,.,TRBJ1-1,TGTGCCAGTAGCCGATGGACAGCGGGAGCGGCAACTGAAGCTTTCTTT,CASSRWTAGAATEAFF
TRBV9,.,.,TRBJ2-7,TGTGCCAGCAGCGTAGGGGTTGGAGGGACCTACGAGCAGTACTTC,CASSVGVGGTYEQYF
TRBV18,.,.,TRBJ1-1,TGTGCCAGCTCACCAGACCTCCGACAGACGAACACTGAAGCTTTCTTT,CASSPDLRQTNTEAFF
TRBV27,.,.,TRBJ1-2,TGTGCCAGCAGCGCCGGGACTCCGAGGAGTGGCTACACCTTC,CASSAGTPRSGYTF
TRBV6-5,.,TRBD1,TRBJ2-7,TGTGCCAGCAGTTACTCAGACAGGGCCTACGAGCAGTACTTC,CASSYSDRAYEQYF
TRBV3-1/TRBV3-2,few,.,TRBJ1-1,TGTGCCAGCAGCCAAGTGGCCCTCTCGGGGAACACTGAAGCTTTCTTT,CASSQVALSGNTEAFF
TRBV18,.,.,TRBJ2-7,TGTGCCAGCTCACCACCGAAGGGCAGGACTTACGAGCAGTACTTC,CASSPPKGRTYEQYF
TRBV14,once,.,TRBJ1-2,TGTGCCAGCAGCCCCAGACAGGCGGATGGCTACACCTTC,CASSPRQADGYTF
TRBV3-1/TRBV3-2,.,.,TRBJ1-1,TGTGCCAGCAGCCAAGATAGAGGTCCTGAAGCTTTCTTT,CASSQDRGPEAFF
TRBV2,.,TRBD1,TRBJ1-6,TGTGCCAGCACCCGGGACAGGGCGTCACCCCTCCACTTT,CASTRDRASPLHF
TRBV7-8,.,.,TRBJ1-5,TGTGCCAGCAGCTTAGGTCCAGGGCAGCCCCAGCATTTT,CASSLGPGQPQHF
TRBV4-3,.,.,TRBJ2-6,TGCGCCAGCAGCCAAGTATGGCGGAGCTCTGGGGCCAACGTCCTGACTTTC,CASSQVWRSSGANVLTF
TRBV7-6,.,TRBD2,TRBJ2-7,TGTGCCAGCAGCTTGTTTCTAGCGGGGGGGAACGAGCAGTACTTC,CASSLFLAGGNEQYF
TRBV7-2,.,.,TRBJ1-1,TGTGCCAGCAGCTTAGGAATCCGGGGGAACACTGAAGCTTTCTTT,CASSLGIRGNTEAFF
TRBV29-1,few,TRBD1,TRBJ1-2,TGCAGCGTTGAAGCGCACAACAGGGGGGGCTACACCTTC,CSVEAHNRGGYTF
TRBV5-6,.,TRBD2,TRBJ2-7,TGTGCCAGCAGCGCGCCCCCGGGACTAGCTCTCTACGAGCAGTACTTC,CASSAPPGLALYEQYF
TRBV19,.,.,TRBJ1-5,TGTGCCAGTTCAAAAGCGGGGGGACGGCAGCATTTT,CASSKAGGRQHF
TRBV7-6,few,.,TRBJ1-5,TGTGCCAGCAGCCGAGACAGGTCCGTCCAGCCCCAGCATTTT,CASSRDRSVQPQHF
TRBV19,.,.,TRBJ1-1,TGTGCCAGTAGAGCAGGGGCCATTGAAGCTTTCTTT,CASRAGAIEAFF
TRBV4-3,.,TRBD1,TRBJ2-5,TGCGCCAGCAGCCAAGAGTTTAACAGGGGGGAGACCCAGTACTTC,CASSQEFNRGETQYF
TRBV7-3,once,.,TRBJ1-1,TGTGCCAGCAGCCTAGGGGTAGGGATGAACACTGAAGCTTTCTTT,CASSLGVGMNTEAFF
TRBV6-5,.,.,TRBJ2-7,TGTGCCAGCAGCTACAAACACAGCTCCTACGAGCAGTACTTC,CASSYKHSSYEQYF
TRBV12-3/TRBV12-4,.,TRBD1,TRBJ2-7,TGTGCCAGCAGGGACAGGGGAAGGTACGAGCAGTACTTC,CASRDRGRYEQYF
TRBV19,few,.,TRBJ1-6,TGTGCCAGTAGTACAGGGGCCAGCTATAATTCACCCCTCCACTTT,CASSTGASYNSPLHF